This T cell receptor beta chain was sequenced for a study of identical twins. Study-wide results and caveats: Insertions were reduced in abundant cord blood beta clonotypes but not in memory repertoires. Invariant T cells like MAIT and iNKT could partly confound the zero-insertion analyses.

This clonotype was counted a few times. The antigen is not known. This CDR3 comprises 14 residues. Germline loops: CDR1 SGHRS, CDR2 YFSETQ. The V end lost 1 base, the J end lost 1 base, and 8 bases lay between the germline ends. TCRdb reprocessed the 5' RACE reads with MiXCR, giving one entry per CDR3 protein. The data hold hundreds of thousands of distinct CDR3 sequences, with 8.6% observed a single time. These data were likewise used in another study, on yellow fever vaccine responses in identical twins. As that report states: Twins reportedly mounted vaccine T cell responses that seemed partly convergent, partly personalized.

The origin of this receptor is a woman aged 18-29 years in good health. Material for sequencing was PBMCs. The chain joins TRBV5-1 to TRBJ1-1; D gene ambiguous. CDR3 DNA: TGCGCCAGCAGCTTGAAGGGATCGAACACTGAAGCTTTCTTT. This sequence encodes CASSLKGSNTEAFF.